This TCR beta chain was obtained from a study of beta chain features in type 1 diabetes. Overall study context: All of the samples together had 107,917,701 sorted cells examined.

This clone has just a few counts. Its matching antigen is unknown. Isolated RNA was reverse transcribed in full, so expressed TCRB transcripts were sequenced. Using immunoSEQ multiplex PCR, the repertoire was profiled, and TCRdb retains in-frame clones only, with some absent. The sample contains approximately 150,000 clones, about 10% of which appear only once. Study-wide results and caveats: VDJ junctions in type 1 diabetes patients carried more deletions and fewer insertions.

The J segment lost 4 bases and the V segment lost 5 bases, leaving 0 bases of the junction unmatched. The V gene's germline CDR1 is LGHNA and CDR2 YSLEER. The CDR3 is made up of 14 amino acids. This chain uses TRBV4-3 with TRBJ2-1; TRBD2 aligns across 12 bases. The sequenced material came from naive CD4+ T cells from blood. The TCR was taken from a man aged 18 to 30 in good health. The CDR3: CASSGTSGYNEQFF. The CDR3 coding sequence is TGCGCCAGCAGCGGGACTAGCGGGTACAATGAGCAGTTCTTC.